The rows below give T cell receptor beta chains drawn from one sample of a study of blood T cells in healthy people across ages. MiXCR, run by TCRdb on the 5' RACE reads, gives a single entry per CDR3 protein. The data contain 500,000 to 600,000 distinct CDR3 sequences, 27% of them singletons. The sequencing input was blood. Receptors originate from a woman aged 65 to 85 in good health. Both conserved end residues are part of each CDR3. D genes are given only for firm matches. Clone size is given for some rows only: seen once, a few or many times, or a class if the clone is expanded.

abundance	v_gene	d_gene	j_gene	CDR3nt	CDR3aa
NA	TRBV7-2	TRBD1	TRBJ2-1	TGTGCCAGCAGCTACGGGACAGGGGGCGCCGAGGGGGGCGTTCATGAGCAGTTCTTC	CASSYGTGGAEGGVHEQFF
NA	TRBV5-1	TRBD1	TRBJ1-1	TGCGCCAGCAGCCCCGGAGCAGGGGGGGGGCTGAACACTGAAGCTTTCTTT	CASSPGAGGGLNTEAFF
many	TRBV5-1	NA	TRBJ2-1	TGCGCCAGCAGCCCATCAGCCACTAGCCATGAGCAGTTCTTC	CASSPSATSHEQFF
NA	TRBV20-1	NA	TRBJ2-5	TGCAGTGCTAGAGATCCACAGGGTCTGGGGCAGTACTTC	CSARDPQGLGQYF
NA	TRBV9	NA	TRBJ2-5	TGTGCCAGCAGCGTCCGGGATGCCCAAGAGACCCAGTACTTC	CASSVRDAQETQYF
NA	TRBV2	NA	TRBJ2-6	TGTGCCAGCAGTGAACTATCTGGGGACAACGTCCTGACTTTC	CASSELSGDNVLTF
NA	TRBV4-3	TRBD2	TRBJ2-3	TGCGCCAGCAGCTCTCGCCTTAGCGGGAAGGGAACAGATACGCAGTATTTT	CASSSRLSGKGTDTQYF
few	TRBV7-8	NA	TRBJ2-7	TGTGCCAGCAGCTTAGCAACTAGTGACGAGCAGTACTTC	CASSLATSDEQYF
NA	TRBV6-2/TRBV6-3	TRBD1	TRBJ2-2	TGTGCCAGCCGCGACAGGGCCAACACCGGGGAGCTGTTTTTT	CASRDRANTGELFF
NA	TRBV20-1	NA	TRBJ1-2	TGCAGCGCTAAAAGAGATGCTAACTATGGCTACACCTTC	CSAKRDANYGYTF
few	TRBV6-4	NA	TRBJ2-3	TGTGCCAGCAGTGTAACGACTAGTGACACAGATACGCAGTATTTT	CASSVTTSDTDTQYF
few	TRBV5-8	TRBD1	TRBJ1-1	TGTGCCAGCAGCTTGGTGGCAGGGGGAATGCACACTGAAGCTTTCTTT	CASSLVAGGMHTEAFF
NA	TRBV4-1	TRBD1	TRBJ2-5	TGCGCCAGCAGCCAACCCGGACAGGTTCAAGAGACCCAGTACTTC	CASSQPGQVQETQYF
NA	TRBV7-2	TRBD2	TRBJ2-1	TGTGCCAGCAGCGGGACTAGTAACAATGAGCAGTTCTTC	CASSGTSNNEQFF
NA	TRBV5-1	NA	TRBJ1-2	TGCGCCAGCAGCTTGGTTGCCGGCAGGGGCTATGGCTACACCTTC	CASSLVAGRGYGYTF
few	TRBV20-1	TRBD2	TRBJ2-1	TGCAGTGCTAGTACCAGCGGGGGGGTCAATGAGCAGTTCTTC	CSASTSGGVNEQFF
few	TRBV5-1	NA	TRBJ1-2	TGCGCCAGCAGCTCTATTTATGGCTACACCTTC	CASSSIYGYTF
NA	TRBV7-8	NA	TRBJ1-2	TGTGCCGGCAGTCCCCGCAGCGTCTATGGCTACACCTTC	CAGSPRSVYGYTF
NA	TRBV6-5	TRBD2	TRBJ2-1	TGTGCCAGCAGTTCCAGACTAGCGGGGAGTGAGCAGTTCTTC	CASSSRLAGSEQFF
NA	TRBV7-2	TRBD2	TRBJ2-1	TGTGCCAGCAGCTTAGAACTAGCGGGAGGGCCGCTTTCAAGTGAGCAGTTCTTC	CASSLELAGGPLSSEQFF
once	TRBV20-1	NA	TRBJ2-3	TGCAGTGCTAGAGTGGCGGGCGCGACTCCATACACAGATACGCAGTATTTT	CSARVAGATPYTDTQYF
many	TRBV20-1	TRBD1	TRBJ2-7	TGCAGTGCTAGAGGGGACAGCTACGAGCAGTACTTC	CSARGDSYEQYF
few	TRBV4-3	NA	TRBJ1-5	TGCGCCAGCAGCCAAGAAAACACGGGGCTGGCCCAGCATTTT	CASSQENTGLAQHF
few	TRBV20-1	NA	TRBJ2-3	TGCAGTGCTATTGGGGTAGCAGATACGCAGTATTTT	CSAIGVADTQYF
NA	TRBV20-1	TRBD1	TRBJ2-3	TGCAGTGCTGTAAACTCGGGACAGAGCACAGATACGCAGTATTTT	CSAVNSGQSTDTQYF
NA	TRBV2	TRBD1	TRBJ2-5	TGTGCCAGCAGTGACTTAGGGGGCAAAGAGACCCAGTACTTC	CASSDLGGKETQYF
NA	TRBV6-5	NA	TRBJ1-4	TGTGCCAGCAGTTACTCGAGAGGGGACTGGGAAAAACTGTTTTTT	CASSYSRGDWEKLFF
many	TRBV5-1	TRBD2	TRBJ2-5	TGCGCCAGCAGCATTAGCGGGGGGGAAGAGACCCAGTACTTC	CASSISGGEETQYF
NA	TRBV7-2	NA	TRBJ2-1	TGTGCCAGCAGCACTCAGAGGGGGCTCGGAGGGAATGAGCAGTTCTTC	CASSTQRGLGGNEQFF
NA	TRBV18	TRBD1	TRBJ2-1	TGTGCCAGCTCACTGGGACAGGGCACCAATGAGCAGTTCTTC	CASSLGQGTNEQFF
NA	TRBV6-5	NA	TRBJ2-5	TGTGCCAGCAGTTACGTAGAAGGCGGGGGCACACAAGAGACCCAGTACTTC	CASSYVEGGGTQETQYF
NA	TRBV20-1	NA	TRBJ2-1	TGCAGTGCTAGAGATCTAGGGACCTACAATGAGCAGTTCTTC	CSARDLGTYNEQFF
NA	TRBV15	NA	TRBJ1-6	TGTGCCACCAGCAGACAAGGACAGAGTAATTCACCCCTCCACTTT	CATSRQGQSNSPLHF
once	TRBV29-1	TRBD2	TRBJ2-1	TGCAGCGGCTCGGGACTAGCGGGAGTTGGCAATGAGCAGTTCTTC	CSGSGLAGVGNEQFF
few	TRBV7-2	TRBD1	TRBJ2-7	TGTGCCAGCAGCCTCTCCTCAGGGGGCCGCTCCTACGAGCAGTACTTC	CASSLSSGGRSYEQYF
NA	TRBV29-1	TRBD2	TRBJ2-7	TGCAGCGTTGCGGCGGGGGGCCGTTACGAGCAGTACTTC	CSVAAGGRYEQYF
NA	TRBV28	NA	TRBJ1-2	TGTGCCAGCAGTTTTGAGGGTTATGGCTACACCTTC	CASSFEGYGYTF
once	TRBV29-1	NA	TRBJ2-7	TGCAGCGTCGGCCTTAGCGGCCGGTACGAGCAGTACTTC	CSVGLSGRYEQYF
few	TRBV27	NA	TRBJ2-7	TGTGCCAGCAGTTTATCAGCCGGGTACACGCACTACGAGCAGTACTTC	CASSLSAGYTHYEQYF
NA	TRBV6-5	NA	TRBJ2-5	TGTGCCAGCAGTTACAAGGTTGTGGTTGGGGGATTGTACCAAGAGACCCGGTACTTC	CASSYKVVVGGLYQETRYF
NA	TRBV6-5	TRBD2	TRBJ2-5	TGTGCCAGCAGTTACTTCACAGGCCCAACGGGGGGGACCCAGTACTTC	CASSYFTGPTGGTQYF
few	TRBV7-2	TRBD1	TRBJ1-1	TGTGCCAGCAGCCTCCAGACAGGGGGCTTGAACACTGAAGCTTTCTTT	CASSLQTGGLNTEAFF
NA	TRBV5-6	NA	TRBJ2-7	TGTGCCAGCAGCTTATTGGCCAGGGAGCCGTCCTACGAGCAGTACTTC	CASSLLAREPSYEQYF
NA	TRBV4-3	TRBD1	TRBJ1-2	TGCGCCAGCAGCCAACAGGGGGCGGCCTACTATGGCTACACCTTC	CASSQQGAAYYGYTF
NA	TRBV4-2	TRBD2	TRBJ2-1	TGTGCCAGCAGCCAAGAGGTGGCTAGCGGCAATGAGCAGTTCTTC	CASSQEVASGNEQFF
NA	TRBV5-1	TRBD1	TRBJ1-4	TGCGCCAGCAGCTTGACGGGGGACAGGGGACTATCTGCAACTAATGAAAAACTGTTTTTT	CASSLTGDRGLSATNEKLFF